These 17 T cell receptor beta chains came from one sample sequenced in a study of post-analysis software for immune sequencing data. Presence of unique molecular identifiers characterized the TCR beta cDNA libraries. TCRdb passed the PCR reads through MiXCR, listing each CDR3 protein once. Among around 150,000 distinct CDR3 sequences listed, roughly 34% were seen once. The sample in question was blood, obtained after autologous hematopoietic stem cell transplantation. The receptors were sampled from a girl between 5 and 17 years old with multiple sclerosis.

Concerning this clonotype: At one of its ends the junction is not consistent with the germline gene, which may arise from a read error. This chain joins TRBV7-9 and TRBJ2-7, with 10 bases identical to TRBD2. The CDR3 is 16 residues long. Germline values: CDR1 SEHNR, CDR2 FQNEAQ (reference sequence). Here the CDR3 reads CASGLETSGPSYEQYF. For the CDR3, the DNA is TGTGCCAGCGGCTTAGAGACTAGCGGGCCCTCCTACGAGCAGTACTTC.

This clonotype was observed once. The chain joins TRBV20-1 to TRBJ2-3; the D gene could be TRBD1 or TRBD2 (6 bases each). The CDR3 consists of 14 residues. The V gene lost 3 bases and the J gene lost 2 bases, with 12 bases spanning the gap. CDR1 is DFQATT, CDR2 SNEGSKA, per germline (reference sequence). The CDR3 nucleotides read TGCAGTGCTAGGGGGGGCTCCCTCACAGATACGCAGTATTTT. Protein sequence: CSARGGSLTDTQYF.

This clonotype was observed a few times. CDR3 in amino acids: CASSPPGTSGTGGELFF. CDR3 DNA: TGTGCCAGCAGCCCCCCCGGGACTAGCGGGACAGGCGGGGAGCTGTTTTTT. The genes are TRBV3-1 and TRBJ2-2; TRBD2 agrees at 13 bases. The CDR3 is 17 residues long. V trimming: 4 bases; J trimming: 7 bases; junction bases outside the gene matches: 9. Per the germline V gene, CDR1 is LGHDT and CDR2 is YNNKEL (reference sequence).

This sequence joins TRBV9 and TRBJ2-2; 11 bases match TRBD2. The CDR3 runs 16 residues. Germline assignment: CDR1 SGDLS and CDR2 YYNGEE. V shed 0 bases, J shed 5 bases, and the junction held 3 bases outside the gene matches. The CDR3 loop is CASSVGTSGRTGELFF. The CDR3 nucleotides are TGTGCCAGCAGCGTAGGGACTAGCGGGCGAACCGGGGAGCTGTTTTTT.

To note about this clonotype: An end of the junction differs from the germline gene, which may be a read error. V and J are TRBV6-2 or TRBV6-3 and TRBJ1-5, with 8 bases aligning to TRBD1. Germline CDR1 reads MNHEY; CDR2 reads SVGEGT. The CDR3 sequence is 18 residues long. The CDR3 DNA is TGCGCCAGCAGTTACTCGATAAGGGCCAGGGGGCGAGATCAGCCCCAGCATTTT. This translates into CASSYSIRARGRDQPQHF.

At least ten counts were recorded for this clonotype. This chain connects TRBV10-1 to TRBJ2-7; D uncertain. Deletions cut 3 bases from V and 2 bases from J, with 11 bases between. CDR3 size: 14 residues. CDR1 WNHNN and CDR2 SYGVQD come from the germline V gene (reference sequence). CDR3 sequence: CASSDGVKTYEQYF. The CDR3 coding sequence is TGCGCCAGCAGTGATGGGGTAAAAACCTACGAGCAGTACTTC.

This clonotype appeared many times. The V gene is TRBV10-3, the J gene TRBJ2-1, with 9 positions matching TRBD1. J was trimmed by 8 bases and V by 5 bases; bases with no gene match: 4. From germline, CDR1 is ENHRY and CDR2 SYGVKD. The CDR3 runs to 13 residues. The CDR3 DNA reads as TGTGCCATCAGTTGGGACAGGGTCGATGAGCAGTTCTTC. Translating gives CAISWDRVDEQFF.

This clonotype is a singleton in its sample. Written as DNA, the CDR3 is TGTGCCAGCAGTTGGGGGGGTGAAAAACTGTTTTTT. It specifies CASSWGGEKLFF. The rearrangement uses TRBV28 and TRBJ1-4; D may be TRBD1 (5 bases). Trimming cost V 4 bases and J 7 bases, with 7 bases left between them. This CDR3 has 12 residues. Germline-derived CDR1 and CDR2 are MDHEN and SYDVKM.

This clonotype was seen more than once but under ten times. Germline is not matched at one junction end, which may reflect a read error. V gene TRBV20-1 combines with J gene TRBJ1-5, with D possibly matching TRBD1 (6 bases). The germline gives CDR1 DFQATT, CDR2 SNEGSKA (reference sequence). This CDR3 comprises 14 residues. The CDR3 bases are TGCAGTGCGAGCGACAGGATGCGCAATCCGCCCCAGCATTTT. As protein: CSASDRMRNPPQHF.

The chain joins TRBV7-2 to TRBJ2-5; D possibly corresponds to TRBD1 (6 bases). TRBJ2-4 matches the DNA end more closely, so the J call is doubtful. Germline loops: CDR1 SGHTA, CDR2 FQGNSA. The CDR3 has 15 amino acids. The CDR3 protein is CASSSVGASKNIQYF. The CDR3 DNA reads TGTGCCAGCAGCTCAGTGGGGGCCTCCAAAAACATTCAGTACTTC.

Only a few counts were recorded for this clonotype. A clone one base away is much larger, so this may be a read error. The CDR3 spells CVSSQDAGQGASPLHF. CDR3 bases: TGCGTCAGCAGCCAAGATGCAGGACAGGGGGCCTCACCCCTCCACTTT. V is TRBV4-1 and J is TRBJ1-6, with TRBD1 matching 11 bases. There are 16 residues in the CDR3. Per the germline V gene, CDR1 is MGHRA and CDR2 is YSYEKL.

The V gene is TRBV6-6, the J gene TRBJ2-1, with a tentative D call TRBD1 (5 bases). There are 14 residues in the CDR3. Trimming took off 5 bases at V and 10 bases at J, with 18 bases between the two ends. Looked up from germline, CDR1 is MNHNY and CDR2 is SVGAGI (reference sequence). The CDR3 DNA follows: TGTGCCAGCAGTCCCCCGACAGCTTCCTACGAGCAGTTCTTC. Translated, it gives CASSPPTASYEQFF.

Comments on this clonotype: Possible read error: a much larger clone is one base away. This chain links TRBV4-1 with TRBJ2-6; TRBD1 agrees at 7 bases. The CDR3 runs 18 residues. Germline CDR1 and CDR2: MGHRA and YSYEKL. Trimming took 0 bases from V and 2 from J; bases not matched to a gene: 7. In nucleotides, the CDR3 is TGCGCCAGCAGCCAAGAAAAGGGGGCCCCCACTGGGGCCAACGTCCTGACTTTC. It specifies CASSQEKGAPTGANVLTF.

The chain recombines TRBV7-9 with TRBJ1-4, with unresolved D. This CDR3 is built from 14 residues. V lost 1 base and J 4 bases, leaving 7 bases between the germline ends. Germline V CDR1 and CDR2: SEHNR, FQNEAQ (reference sequence). The CDR3 DNA follows: TGTGCCAGCAGCTTAGGAGTGGGTAATGAAAAACTGTTTTTT. It yields the protein CASSLGVGNEKLFF. Full variable domain (outside the CDR3, taken from reference TRBV7-9 and TRBJ1-4): DTGVSQNPRHKITKRGQNVTFRCDPISEHNRLYWYRQTLGQGPEFLTYFQNEAQLEKSRLLSDRFSAERPKGSFSTLEIQRTEQGDSAMYLCASSLGVGNEKLFFGSGTQLSVL.

The chain links TRBV20-1 to TRBJ1-5, with D maybe TRBD1 (6 bases). Germline V gene sequence: CDR1 DFQATT, CDR2 SNEGSKA (reference sequence). V was cut by 3 bases and J by 0 bases, with 9 bases left in between. CDR3 length equals 14 residues. CDR3 sequence (DNA): TGCAGTGCTAGTGACAGGCCTAGCAATCAGCCCCAGCATTTT. Its protein product is CSASDRPSNQPQHF.

The J gene is TRBJ1-2, the V gene TRBV20-1; 7 bases are a match to TRBD1. CDR3 size: 15 residues. J lost 5 bases, V lost 2 bases, and 11 bases had no gene match. Looked up from germline, CDR1 is DFQATT and CDR2 is SNEGSKA (reference sequence). The CDR3 is CSARRSQGTAYGYTF. The CDR3, as DNA: TGCAGTGCTAGACGGTCACAGGGGACAGCATATGGCTACACCTTC.

This clonotype has just a few counts. The gene calls are TRBV20-1 and TRBJ2-7; no firm D call. V gave up 0 bases and J gave up 0 bases, with 6 bases separating them. Germline values: CDR1 DFQATT, CDR2 SNEGSKA (reference sequence). The CDR3 contains 13 residues. The chain's CDR3 is CSARDYSSYEQYF. DNA for the CDR3: TGCAGTGCTAGAGATTACAGCTCCTACGAGCAGTACTTC.